This note documents a single TCR beta chain sequence. Antigen unknown. Germline CDR1 and CDR2: MGHDK and SYGVNS. With 3 bases clipped from V and 4 bases from J, the junction kept 6 bases outside the gene matches. CDR3 length: 16 amino acids. The data stem from a study of vaccination and CD4 T cells after COVID-19. Cultured CD4+ T cell DNA underwent sequencing with the Oncomine TCR Beta short-read assay. One entry per CDR3 protein, called by TCRdb with MiXCR from the PCR reads. The table has 20,000 to 25,000 distinct CDR3 sequences, about a third seen once. Stated time point: late sampling 161 to 241 days after vaccination in a few convalescent patients. Treatment noted: roughly ten-day PBMC culture with coronavirus spike peptide pools or control peptides (ViraFEST assay).

This rearrangement joins TRBV25-1 to TRBJ2-3; TRBD2 matches at 11 bases. The sequencing here drew on CD4+ T cells from blood, cultured in vitro, taken about 7 months after SARS-CoV-2 vaccination. The receptor was isolated from a human donor who had recovered from COVID-19. CDR3 DNA: TGTGCCAGCAGTGAGGTCCTAGCGGGAGGTTCAGATACGCAGTATTTT. Translation: CASSEVLAGGSDTQYF.